Listed below are T cell receptor beta chains from one sample, sequenced in a study of T-cell reconstitution after alpha-beta-depleted transplantation in children. Each CDR3 protein is one row after TCRdb ran MiXCR on the PCR reads. This sample carries around 420,000 distinct CDR3 sequences, around 15% of them seen once, and the ten largest clones take 25% to 30%. Source: PBMCs, mostly from graft donor cells, taken 360 days after TCRalphabeta/CD19-depleted stem cell transplant. Receptors originate from a boy under three years old who had a stem cell transplant for Wiskott-Aldrich syndrome, so the T cells may come from the graft donor. Both conserved end residues are part of each CDR3. The D gene is left open where the match is weak. The size entry is marked missing in some rows and otherwise reads once, few, many or a size class.

v_gene: TRBV20-1; abundance: NA; d_gene: TRBD2; j_gene: TRBJ2-1; CDR3aa: CSARPFPSGRPYNEQFF; CDR3nt: TGCAGTGCTAGACCCTTTCCTAGCGGGAGGCCGTACAATGAGCAGTTCTTC
v_gene: TRBV6-5; abundance: few; d_gene: NA; j_gene: TRBJ1-1; CDR3aa: CASSYSFRGFAEAFF; CDR3nt: TGTGCCAGCAGTTACTCGTTCAGGGGATTCGCTGAAGCTTTCTTT
v_gene: TRBV4-2; abundance: few; d_gene: NA; j_gene: TRBJ2-2; CDR3aa: CASSQDRGAGNTGELFF; CDR3nt: TGTGCCAGCAGCCAAGATAGGGGGGCAGGGAACACCGGGGAGCTGTTTTTT
v_gene: TRBV28; abundance: NA; d_gene: NA; j_gene: TRBJ2-5; CDR3aa: CASSLRGNTEETQYF; CDR3nt: TGTGCCAGCAGTTTAAGAGGAAACACGGAAGAGACCCAGTACTTC
v_gene: TRBV24-1; abundance: NA; d_gene: TRBD1; j_gene: TRBJ2-3; CDR3aa: CATSGGDRRTDTQYF; CDR3nt: TGTGCCACCAGTGGGGGGGACAGGCGCACAGATACGCAGTATTTT
v_gene: TRBV7-9; abundance: NA; d_gene: TRBD2; j_gene: TRBJ2-7; CDR3aa: CASSSAGVGPYEQYF; CDR3nt: TGTGCCAGCAGCTCCGCGGGAGTTGGCCCCTACGAGCAGTACTTC
v_gene: TRBV28; abundance: few; d_gene: TRBD1; j_gene: TRBJ1-2; CDR3aa: CASSGTASYGYTF; CDR3nt: TGTGCCAGCAGCGGGACAGCATCCTATGGCTACACCTTC
v_gene: TRBV12-3/TRBV12-4; abundance: NA; d_gene: TRBD1; j_gene: TRBJ2-3; CDR3aa: CASSSRDRGGDTQYF; CDR3nt: TGTGCCAGCAGTTCGCGAGACAGGGGAGGAGATACGCAGTATTTT
v_gene: TRBV3-1; abundance: NA; d_gene: TRBD2; j_gene: TRBJ2-1; CDR3aa: CASSPMGLADNNEQFF; CDR3nt: TGTGCCAGCTCTCCCATGGGACTAGCAGATAACAATGAGCAGTTCTTC
v_gene: TRBV6-5; abundance: NA; d_gene: NA; j_gene: TRBJ2-1; CDR3aa: CASSYSTGHYNEQFF; CDR3nt: TGTGCCAGCAGTTACTCGACGGGACACTACAATGAGCAGTTCTTC
v_gene: TRBV20-1; abundance: few; d_gene: NA; j_gene: TRBJ2-7; CDR3aa: CSARDLTGGLSYEQYF; CDR3nt: TGCAGTGCTAGAGACTTAACAGGAGGCCTCTCCTACGAGCAGTACTTC
v_gene: TRBV7-9; abundance: many; d_gene: NA; j_gene: TRBJ1-2; CDR3aa: CASSPVGRGHGYTF; CDR3nt: TGTGCCAGCAGCCCGGTGGGCCGGGGCCATGGCTACACCTTC
v_gene: TRBV20-1; abundance: NA; d_gene: TRBD2; j_gene: TRBJ2-3; CDR3aa: CSAGTSAEDTQYF; CDR3nt: TGCAGTGCCGGGACTAGCGCCGAAGATACGCAGTATTTT
v_gene: TRBV9; abundance: NA; d_gene: TRBD2; j_gene: TRBJ2-1; CDR3aa: CASSVHNPSGSPFNSNEQFF; CDR3nt: TGTGCCAGCAGCGTCCATAATCCTAGCGGGAGTCCGTTCAATTCCAATGAGCAGTTCTTC
v_gene: TRBV6-5; abundance: NA; d_gene: NA; j_gene: TRBJ2-2; CDR3aa: CASSYSVRAHTGELFF; CDR3nt: TGTGCCAGCAGTTACTCGGTCAGGGCCCACACCGGGGAGCTGTTTTTT
v_gene: TRBV12-3/TRBV12-4; abundance: NA; d_gene: NA; j_gene: TRBJ2-7; CDR3aa: CASNSGSLFSGEQYF; CDR3nt: TGTGCCAGCAACTCCGGGTCATTGTTTTCAGGGGAGCAGTACTTC
v_gene: TRBV24-1; abundance: few; d_gene: TRBD2; j_gene: TRBJ2-3; CDR3aa: CATSESAGGITDTQYF; CDR3nt: TGTGCCACCAGTGAGTCAGCGGGAGGGATCACAGATACGCAGTATTTT
v_gene: TRBV12-3/TRBV12-4; abundance: NA; d_gene: TRBD2; j_gene: TRBJ2-3; CDR3aa: CTRSLVSPLAGITDTQYF; CDR3nt: TGTACCCGCAGTTTAGTCTCCCCGCTAGCGGGGATCACAGATACGCAGTATTTT
v_gene: TRBV11-2; abundance: NA; d_gene: TRBD2; j_gene: TRBJ2-5; CDR3aa: CASSSGLAGTETQYF; CDR3nt: TGTGCCAGCAGTTCAGGACTAGCGGGGACGGAGACCCAGTACTTC
v_gene: TRBV11-1; abundance: few; d_gene: TRBD2; j_gene: TRBJ2-7; CDR3aa: CASSLRVGGTRDNYEQYF; CDR3nt: TGTGCCAGCAGCCTACGAGTGGGCGGGACTAGGGACAACTACGAGCAGTACTTC
v_gene: TRBV24-1; abundance: NA; d_gene: NA; j_gene: TRBJ1-1; CDR3aa: CATSDDRYTEAFF; CDR3nt: TGTGCCACCAGTGACGACAGATACACTGAAGCTTTCTTT
v_gene: TRBV2; abundance: NA; d_gene: NA; j_gene: TRBJ2-7; CDR3aa: CASSESRVSRDAEQYF; CDR3nt: TGTGCCAGCAGTGAATCCAGGGTGTCCCGAGATGCCGAGCAGTACTTC
v_gene: TRBV24-1; abundance: NA; d_gene: NA; j_gene: TRBJ2-1; CDR3aa: CATSEPPGPQFF; CDR3nt: TGTGCCACCAGTGAACCACCGGGACCCCAGTTCTTC
v_gene: TRBV12-3/TRBV12-4; abundance: NA; d_gene: TRBD1; j_gene: TRBJ1-2; CDR3aa: CASRPQGAEGYTF; CDR3nt: TGTGCCAGCAGACCACAGGGGGCGGAGGGCTACACCTTC
v_gene: TRBV12-3/TRBV12-4; abundance: NA; d_gene: TRBD2; j_gene: TRBJ2-3; CDR3aa: CASSLAKLAGGGPDTQYF; CDR3nt: TGTGCCAGCAGTTTAGCCAAACTAGCGGGAGGAGGGCCAGATACGCAGTATTTT
v_gene: TRBV7-8; abundance: NA; d_gene: TRBD2; j_gene: TRBJ2-1; CDR3aa: CASSLSLTSGGARYNEQFF; CDR3nt: TGTGCCAGCAGTCTCTCGTTGACTAGCGGGGGGGCGCGGTACAATGAGCAGTTCTTC
v_gene: TRBV24-1; abundance: NA; d_gene: TRBD2; j_gene: TRBJ2-1; CDR3aa: CATQRESYNEQFF; CDR3nt: TGTGCCACCCAGCGGGAGTCCTACAATGAGCAGTTCTTC
v_gene: TRBV3-1; abundance: NA; d_gene: NA; j_gene: TRBJ2-1; CDR3aa: CASSQLLGANEQFF; CDR3nt: TGTGCCAGCAGCCAATTACTCGGAGCCAATGAGCAGTTCTTC
v_gene: TRBV11-2; abundance: NA; d_gene: NA; j_gene: TRBJ2-1; CDR3aa: CASSKSAIGATYNEQFF; CDR3nt: TGTGCCAGCAGCAAAAGTGCGATAGGAGCTACCTACAATGAGCAGTTCTTC
v_gene: TRBV7-2; abundance: NA; d_gene: TRBD2; j_gene: TRBJ2-4; CDR3aa: CDSSFRLANIQYF; CDR3nt: TGTGACAGCAGCTTTCGACTAGCAAACATTCAGTACTTC
v_gene: TRBV11-2; abundance: NA; d_gene: NA; j_gene: TRBJ2-7; CDR3aa: CASSSGPILWEQYF; CDR3nt: TGTGCCAGCAGCTCTGGACCGATTCTCTGGGAGCAGTACTTC
v_gene: TRBV9; abundance: NA; d_gene: TRBD2; j_gene: TRBJ2-1; CDR3aa: CASSRRTRSSYNEQFF; CDR3nt: TGTGCCAGCAGCAGGAGGACTAGAAGCTCCTACAATGAGCAGTTCTTC
v_gene: TRBV7-9; abundance: few; d_gene: NA; j_gene: TRBJ2-7; CDR3aa: CASSLMTDEQYF; CDR3nt: TGTGCCAGCAGCCTGATGACGGACGAGCAGTACTTC
v_gene: TRBV2; abundance: NA; d_gene: TRBD2; j_gene: TRBJ2-3; CDR3aa: CASQRREDTDTQYF; CDR3nt: TGTGCCAGCCAGAGGCGGGAGGACACAGATACGCAGTATTTT
v_gene: TRBV2; abundance: few; d_gene: TRBD2; j_gene: TRBJ2-3; CDR3aa: CASSSGLAGGYTDTQYF; CDR3nt: TGTGCCAGCAGCTCGGGACTAGCGGGGGGATACACAGATACGCAGTATTTT
v_gene: TRBV14; abundance: NA; d_gene: NA; j_gene: TRBJ2-3; CDR3aa: CASSPRGVTSTDTQYF; CDR3nt: TGTGCCAGCAGTCCCAGAGGAGTAACTAGCACAGATACGCAGTATTTT
v_gene: TRBV6-2/TRBV6-3; abundance: NA; d_gene: TRBD2; j_gene: TRBJ2-7; CDR3aa: CASSAVGSGAYEQYF; CDR3nt: TGTGCCAGCTCTGCGGTGGGTAGCGGGGCCTACGAGCAGTACTTC
v_gene: TRBV28; abundance: few; d_gene: NA; j_gene: TRBJ2-3; CDR3aa: CASSLGPGPKDTQYF; CDR3nt: TGTGCCAGCAGTTTAGGACCGGGACCTAAGGATACGCAGTATTTT
v_gene: TRBV7-2; abundance: few; d_gene: NA; j_gene: TRBJ2-5; CDR3aa: CASSLGTKLGTQYF; CDR3nt: TGTGCCAGCAGCTTGGGGACAAAGCTGGGCACCCAGTACTTC
v_gene: TRBV10-3; abundance: many; d_gene: NA; j_gene: TRBJ2-2; CDR3aa: CAISGVDGNTGELFF; CDR3nt: TGTGCCATCAGTGGGGTGGACGGGAACACCGGGGAGCTGTTTTTT
v_gene: TRBV28; abundance: NA; d_gene: NA; j_gene: TRBJ2-3; CDR3aa: CASSLERVHTDTQYF; CDR3nt: TGTGCCAGCAGTTTGGAGAGGGTGCACACAGATACGCAGTATTTT
v_gene: TRBV4-2; abundance: NA; d_gene: TRBD2; j_gene: TRBJ2-3; CDR3aa: CASSQDSGGREDTQYF; CDR3nt: TGTGCCAGCAGCCAAGATAGCGGGGGGCGAGAAGATACGCAGTATTTT
v_gene: TRBV4-3; abundance: NA; d_gene: NA; j_gene: TRBJ2-7; CDR3aa: CASSQRRDGSYEQYF; CDR3nt: TGCGCCAGCAGCCAAAGACGCGACGGATCCTACGAGCAGTACTTC
v_gene: TRBV4-1; abundance: few; d_gene: NA; j_gene: TRBJ2-7; CDR3aa: CASSHALGAGSHEQYF; CDR3nt: TGCGCCAGCAGCCACGCCCTTGGGGCAGGGAGCCACGAGCAGTACTTC
v_gene: TRBV12-3/TRBV12-4; abundance: NA; d_gene: TRBD1; j_gene: TRBJ2-1; CDR3aa: CAISGTGGAYNEQFF; CDR3nt: TGTGCCATCTCCGGGACAGGGGGCGCTTACAATGAGCAGTTCTTC
v_gene: TRBV10-3; abundance: NA; d_gene: NA; j_gene: TRBJ2-1; CDR3aa: CAISELPGSMRGFF; CDR3nt: TGTGCCATCAGTGAGTTACCGGGCTCAATGAGAGGTTTCTTC
v_gene: TRBV28; abundance: NA; d_gene: NA; j_gene: TRBJ2-7; CDR3aa: CASSTPRRGDYEQYF; CDR3nt: TGTGCCAGCTCAACCCCGAGGAGAGGGGACTACGAGCAGTACTTC
v_gene: TRBV10-3; abundance: NA; d_gene: NA; j_gene: TRBJ2-1; CDR3aa: CAISDNRGYNEQFF; CDR3nt: TGTGCCATCAGTGATAACCGCGGATACAATGAGCAGTTCTTC
v_gene: TRBV12-3/TRBV12-4; abundance: NA; d_gene: NA; j_gene: TRBJ2-2; CDR3aa: CASSLSANELNTGELFF; CDR3nt: TGTGCCAGCAGTTTATCAGCGAACGAATTGAACACCGGGGAGCTGTTTTTT
v_gene: TRBV20-1; abundance: NA; d_gene: NA; j_gene: TRBJ2-3; CDR3aa: CSPVNRVPDTQYF; CDR3nt: TGCAGTCCGGTAAACAGGGTCCCAGATACGCAGTATTTT
v_gene: TRBV23-1; abundance: NA; d_gene: NA; j_gene: TRBJ1-5; CDR3aa: CASSQSEPSNQPQHF; CDR3nt: TGCGCCAGCAGTCAATCGGAACCTAGCAATCAGCCCCAGCATTTT
v_gene: TRBV4-3; abundance: few; d_gene: NA; j_gene: TRBJ2-1; CDR3aa: CASSQDESLSYNEQFF; CDR3nt: TGCGCCAGCAGCCAAGATGAGAGCCTCTCCTACAATGAGCAGTTCTTC
v_gene: TRBV7-9; abundance: NA; d_gene: NA; j_gene: TRBJ2-1; CDR3aa: CASSLVSWSSYNEQFF; CDR3nt: TGTGCCAGCAGCTTAGTGAGCTGGAGCTCCTACAATGAGCAGTTCTTC
v_gene: TRBV5-1; abundance: NA; d_gene: NA; j_gene: TRBJ1-1; CDR3aa: CASSLVPGSEAFF; CDR3nt: TGCGCCAGCAGCTTGGTCCCGGGCTCTGAAGCTTTCTTT
v_gene: TRBV7-7; abundance: NA; d_gene: NA; j_gene: TRBJ2-7; CDR3aa: CASSLQGPRDEQYF; CDR3nt: TGTGCCAGCAGCTTACAAGGCCCTAGGGACGAGCAGTACTTC
v_gene: TRBV6-5; abundance: few; d_gene: NA; j_gene: TRBJ2-1; CDR3aa: CASSYSGFWSGWLPFF; CDR3nt: TGTGCCAGCAGTTATTCAGGATTTTGGTCTGGGTGGCTTCCGTTCTTC
v_gene: TRBV11-2; abundance: NA; d_gene: TRBD2; j_gene: TRBJ2-1; CDR3aa: CASSLVGGRSLRPYNEQFF; CDR3nt: TGTGCCAGCAGCTTAGTTGGCGGGAGGTCCCTACGACCCTACAATGAGCAGTTCTTC
v_gene: TRBV6-5; abundance: NA; d_gene: NA; j_gene: TRBJ1-3; CDR3aa: CASSYSNVAVSGNTIYF; CDR3nt: TGTGCCAGCAGTTACTCGAATGTCGCAGTCTCTGGAAACACCATATATTTT
v_gene: TRBV12-3/TRBV12-4; abundance: NA; d_gene: NA; j_gene: TRBJ2-3; CDR3aa: CASSLRLNTDTQYF; CDR3nt: TGTGCCAGCAGTTTGAGACTCAACACAGATACGCAGTATTTT
v_gene: TRBV3-1; abundance: NA; d_gene: NA; j_gene: TRBJ2-1; CDR3aa: CASSKDVAPRWYNEQFF; CDR3nt: TGTGCCAGCTCCAAAGACGTCGCGCCAAGGTGGTACAATGAGCAGTTCTTC